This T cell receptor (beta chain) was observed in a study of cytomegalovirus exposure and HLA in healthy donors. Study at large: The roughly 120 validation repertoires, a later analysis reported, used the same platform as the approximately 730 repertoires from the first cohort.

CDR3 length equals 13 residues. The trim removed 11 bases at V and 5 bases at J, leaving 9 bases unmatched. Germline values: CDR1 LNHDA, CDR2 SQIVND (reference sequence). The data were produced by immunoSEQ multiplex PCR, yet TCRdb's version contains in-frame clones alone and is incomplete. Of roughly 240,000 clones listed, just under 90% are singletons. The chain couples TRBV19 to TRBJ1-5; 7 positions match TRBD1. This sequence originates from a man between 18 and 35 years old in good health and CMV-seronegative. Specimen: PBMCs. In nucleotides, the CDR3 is TGTGCCGTGACAGGGTTGGTGCATCAGCCCCAGCATTTT. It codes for CAVTGLVHQPQHF.